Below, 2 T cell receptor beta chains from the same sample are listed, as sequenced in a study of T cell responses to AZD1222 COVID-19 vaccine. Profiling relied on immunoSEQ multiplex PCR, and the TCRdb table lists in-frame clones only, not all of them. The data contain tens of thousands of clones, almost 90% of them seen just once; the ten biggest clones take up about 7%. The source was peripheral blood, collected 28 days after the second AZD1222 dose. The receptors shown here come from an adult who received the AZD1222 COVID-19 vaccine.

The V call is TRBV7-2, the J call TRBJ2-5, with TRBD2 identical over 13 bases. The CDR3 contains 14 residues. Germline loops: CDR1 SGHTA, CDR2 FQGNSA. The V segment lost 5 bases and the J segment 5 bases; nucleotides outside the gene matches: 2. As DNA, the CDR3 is TGTGCCAGCAGCCGGACTAGCGGGAGCGAGACCCAGTACTTC. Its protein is CASSRTSGSETQYF.

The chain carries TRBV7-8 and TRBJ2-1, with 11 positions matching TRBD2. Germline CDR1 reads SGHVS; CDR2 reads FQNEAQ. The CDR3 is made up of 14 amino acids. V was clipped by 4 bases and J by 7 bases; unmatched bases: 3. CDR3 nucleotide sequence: TGTGCCAGCAGCTGGTCTAGCGGGAGGAATGAGCAGTTCTTC. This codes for CASSWSSGRNEQFF.